These T cell receptor beta chains were read from a single sample in a study of blood T cell repertoires in COVID-19. Using immunoSEQ multiplex PCR, the repertoire was profiled, and TCRdb retains in-frame clones only, with some absent. Of about 240,000 clones in the sample, around 89% were seen once. Sequenced material: PBMCs or T cells enriched from blood (not recorded which). The receptor source for this set is a man aged 40-55 years who had recovered from COVID-19. Both conserved end residues are part of each CDR3. D genes are given only for firm matches. Size is omitted from some rows. Given values are once, few, many or a class for expanded clones.

V gene: TRBV4-1
D gene: TRBD2
CDR3 length: 17
J gene: TRBJ2-1
clone size: .
CDR3 protein: CASSQPGLAGVGNEQFF
CDR3 DNA: TGCGCCAGCAGCCAGCCAGGACTAGCGGGGGTAGGCAATGAGCAGTTCTTC

V gene: TRBV7-3
D gene: .
CDR3 length: 16
J gene: TRBJ1-2
clone size: .
CDR3 protein: CASNEDPLGGAGGYTF
CDR3 DNA: TGTGCCAGCAACGAGGATCCCCTGGGGGGGGCCGGCGGCTACACCTTC

V gene: TRBV18
D gene: TRBD1
CDR3 length: 14
J gene: TRBJ1-2
clone size: few
CDR3 protein: CASSPRDRDPGYTF
CDR3 DNA: TGTGCCAGCTCACCCCGGGACAGGGATCCTGGCTACACCTTC

V gene: TRBV28
D gene: .
CDR3 length: 14
J gene: TRBJ1-2
clone size: .
CDR3 protein: CASSSAGARYGYTF
CDR3 DNA: TGTGCCAGCAGCAGCGCAGGGGCTCGCTATGGCTACACCTTC

V gene: TRBV5-4
D gene: .
CDR3 length: 16
J gene: TRBJ2-7
clone size: .
CDR3 protein: CASSLAQGQYSYEQYF
CDR3 DNA: TGTGCCAGCAGCTTGGCGCAGGGCCAATACTCTTACGAGCAGTACTTC

V gene: TRBV4-2
D gene: TRBD2
CDR3 length: 16
J gene: TRBJ2-2
clone size: once
CDR3 protein: CASSQDPAGRTGELFF
CDR3 DNA: TGTGCCAGCAGCCAAGATCCAGCGGGGCGCACCGGGGAGCTGTTTTTT

V gene: TRBV12-5
D gene: .
CDR3 length: 16
J gene: TRBJ2-7
clone size: .
CDR3 protein: CASGASTGLPSYEQYF
CDR3 DNA: TGTGCTAGTGGTGCTAGTACAGGGTTACCCTCCTACGAGCAGTACTTC

V gene: TRBV6-5
D gene: .
CDR3 length: 13
J gene: TRBJ2-7
clone size: .
CDR3 protein: CASSYSGLHEQYF
CDR3 DNA: TGTGCCAGCAGTTACTCCGGTTTGCACGAGCAGTACTTC

V gene: TRBV21-1
D gene: .
CDR3 length: 13
J gene: TRBJ1-2
clone size: .
CDR3 protein: CASSKEGAYGYTF
CDR3 DNA: TGTGCCAGCAGCAAAGAAGGGGCCTATGGCTACACCTTC

V gene: TRBV5-6
D gene: .
CDR3 length: 16
J gene: TRBJ1-5
clone size: few
CDR3 protein: CASSSGVEGLDQPQHF
CDR3 DNA: TGTGCCAGCAGCTCGGGGGTCGAGGGGCTGGATCAGCCCCAGCATTTT

V gene: TRBV10-3
D gene: .
CDR3 length: 14
J gene: TRBJ2-3
clone size: .
CDR3 protein: CAINLDTSTDTQYF
CDR3 DNA: TGTGCCATCAACCTGGACACCTCCACAGATACGCAGTATTTT

V gene: TRBV5-5
D gene: .
CDR3 length: 12
J gene: TRBJ1-5
clone size: .
CDR3 protein: CASSLPDQPQHF
CDR3 DNA: TGTGCCAGCAGCTTGCCCGATCAGCCCCAGCATTTT

V gene: TRBV11-3
D gene: TRBD1
CDR3 length: 14
J gene: TRBJ2-7
clone size: .
CDR3 protein: CASGRPGQYHEQYF
CDR3 DNA: TGTGCCAGCGGTAGACCGGGACAGTACCACGAGCAGTACTTC

V gene: TRBV10-2
D gene: TRBD1
CDR3 length: 19
J gene: TRBJ2-7
clone size: .
CDR3 protein: CASSGGTGGPTIFSYEQYF
CDR3 DNA: TGCGCCAGCAGTGGGGGGACAGGGGGCCCAACCATCTTTTCCTACGAGCAGTACTTC

V gene: TRBV28
D gene: .
CDR3 length: 16
J gene: TRBJ1-6
clone size: .
CDR3 protein: CASSWSVDIYNSPLHF
CDR3 DNA: TGTGCCAGCAGTTGGTCGGTTGACATATATAATTCACCCCTCCACTTT